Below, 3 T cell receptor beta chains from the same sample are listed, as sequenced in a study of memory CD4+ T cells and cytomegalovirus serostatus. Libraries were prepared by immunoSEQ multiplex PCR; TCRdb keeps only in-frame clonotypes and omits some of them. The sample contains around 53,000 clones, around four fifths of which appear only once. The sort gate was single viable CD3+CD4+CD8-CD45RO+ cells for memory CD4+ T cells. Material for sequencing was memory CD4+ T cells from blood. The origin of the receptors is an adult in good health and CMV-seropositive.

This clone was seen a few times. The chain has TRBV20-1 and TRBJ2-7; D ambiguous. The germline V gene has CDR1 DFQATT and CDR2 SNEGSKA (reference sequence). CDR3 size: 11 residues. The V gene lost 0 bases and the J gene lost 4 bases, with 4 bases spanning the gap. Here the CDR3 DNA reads TGCAGTGCTAGAGATCAATACGAGCAGTACTTC. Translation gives CSARDQYEQYF.

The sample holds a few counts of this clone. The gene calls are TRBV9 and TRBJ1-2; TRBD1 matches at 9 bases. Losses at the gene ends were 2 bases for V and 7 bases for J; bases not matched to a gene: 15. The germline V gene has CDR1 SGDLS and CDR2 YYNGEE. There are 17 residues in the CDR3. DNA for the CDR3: TGTGCCAGCAGCGTCTCCGGGACAGGGCCCCTTGGAGGTGGCTACACCTTC. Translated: CASSVSGTGPLGGGYTF.

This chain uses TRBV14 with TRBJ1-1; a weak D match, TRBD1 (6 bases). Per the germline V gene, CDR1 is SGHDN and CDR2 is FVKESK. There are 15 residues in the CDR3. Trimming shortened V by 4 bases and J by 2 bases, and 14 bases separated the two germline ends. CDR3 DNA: TGTGCCAGCAGCCTCCTAACAGGGAGCAACACTGAAGCTTTCTTT. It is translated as CASSLLTGSNTEAFF.